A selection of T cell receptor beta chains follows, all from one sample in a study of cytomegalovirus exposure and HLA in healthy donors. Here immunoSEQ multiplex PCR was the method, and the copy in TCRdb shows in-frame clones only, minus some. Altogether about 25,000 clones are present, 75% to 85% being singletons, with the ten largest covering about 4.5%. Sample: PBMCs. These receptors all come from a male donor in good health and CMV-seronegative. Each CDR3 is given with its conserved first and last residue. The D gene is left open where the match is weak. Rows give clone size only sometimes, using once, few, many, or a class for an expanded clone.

CDR3: CASRGQGDSPLHF; DNA: TGTGCCAGCAGGGGACAGGGGGATTCACCCCTCCACTTT; V: TRBV9; J: TRBJ1-6; size: -; D: TRBD1
CDR3: CASSPSPLAGAGSYNEQFF; DNA: TGCGCCAGCAGCCCAAGCCCCCTAGCGGGAGCAGGATCCTACAATGAGCAGTTCTTC; V: TRBV4-3; J: TRBJ2-1; size: -; D: TRBD2
CDR3: CATSPRTGGFEKLFF; DNA: TGTGCCACCAGCCCCCGGACAGGGGGGTTTGAAAAACTGTTTTTT; V: TRBV15; J: TRBJ1-4; size: -; D: TRBD1
CDR3: CASSQIDRNYGYTF; DNA: TGTGCCAGCAGCCAAATAGACAGAAACTATGGCTACACCTTC; V: TRBV4-2; J: TRBJ1-2; size: -; D: -
CDR3: CASSFSGRADNEQFF; DNA: TGTGCCAGCAGTTTTAGCGGGAGGGCAGACAATGAGCAGTTCTTC; V: TRBV25-1; J: TRBJ2-1; size: -; D: TRBD2
CDR3: CATSRIEGARWQPQHF; DNA: TGTGCCACCAGCAGAATCGAGGGGGCGCGGTGGCAGCCCCAGCATTTT; V: TRBV15; J: TRBJ1-5; size: -; D: TRBD1
CDR3: CASSPPLGREAEQYF; DNA: TGTGCCAGCTCACCACCGTTAGGAAGGGAGGCCGAGCAGTACTTC; V: TRBV18; J: TRBJ2-7; size: -; D: -
CDR3: CASSYSGLAGHEQYF; DNA: TGTGCCAGCAGTTACTCCGGACTAGCGGGGCACGAGCAGTACTTC; V: TRBV6-5; J: TRBJ2-7; size: few; D: TRBD2
CDR3: CASSLQGLQINQPQHF; DNA: TGTGCCAGCAGCTTGCAGGGACTACAGATCAATCAGCCCCAGCATTTT; V: TRBV7-8; J: TRBJ1-5; size: -; D: -
CDR3: CASITTGQGGYTF; DNA: TGTGCCAGCATCACTACGGGCCAGGGTGGCTACACCTTC; V: TRBV2; J: TRBJ1-2; size: -; D: -
CDR3: CASSPLAGLAGAGGGELFF; DNA: TGTGCCAGCAGCCCCCTTGCCGGACTAGCGGGGGCCGGGGGCGGGGAGCTGTTTTTT; V: TRBV5-6; J: TRBJ2-2; size: -; D: TRBD2
CDR3: CASSIDRNQPQHF; DNA: TGTGCCAGCAGCATCGACAGAAATCAGCCCCAGCATTTT; V: TRBV5-4; J: TRBJ1-5; size: -; D: -
CDR3: CATSRVAVQSSYNEQFF; DNA: TGTGCCACCAGCAGAGTGGCGGTTCAAAGCTCCTACAATGAGCAGTTCTTC; V: TRBV15; J: TRBJ2-1; size: -; D: -
CDR3: CASSLSLPAEQFF; DNA: TGTGCCAGCAGTTTATCCCTACCAGCGGAGCAGTTCTTC; V: TRBV28; J: TRBJ2-1; size: -; D: -
CDR3: CASSQDLGTGGEKLFF; DNA: TGCGCCAGCAGCCAAGATCTGGGGACAGGGGGCGAAAAACTGTTTTTT; V: TRBV4-1; J: TRBJ1-4; size: few; D: TRBD1
CDR3: CASKVGTGGASSYNEQFF; DNA: TGTGCCAGCAAGGTCGGAACAGGGGGCGCGAGCTCCTACAATGAGCAGTTCTTC; V: TRBV2; J: TRBJ2-1; size: -; D: TRBD1
CDR3: CASSPTTGRGEQYF; DNA: TGTGCCAGCAGCCCCACGACAGGGCGAGGCGAGCAGTACTTC; V: TRBV6-5; J: TRBJ2-7; size: -; D: TRBD1
CDR3: CASSARTGVGSDTQYF; DNA: TGTGCCAGCAGTGCTAGGACAGGGGTCGGGTCAGATACGCAGTATTTT; V: TRBV6-1; J: TRBJ2-3; size: -; D: TRBD1
CDR3: CASSARTGATQYF; DNA: TGTGCCAGCAGCGCCCGGACAGGCGCCACCCAGTACTTC; V: TRBV7-6; J: TRBJ2-5; size: -; D: TRBD1
CDR3: CASSQDDSSNQPQHF; DNA: TGCGCCAGCAGCCAAGATGACAGTAGCAATCAGCCCCAGCATTTT; V: TRBV4-3; J: TRBJ1-5; size: -; D: -